This T cell receptor (beta chain) was captured by sequencing in a study of blood T cell repertoires in COVID-19. Study background: Samples taken during acute and convalescent COVID-19 were collected in the United States, Italy and Spain. Sources were T cells, B-cell-depleted T cells, or PBMCs; the material itself was cDNA or gDNA.

As originally analysed: Nucleated cell counts were estimated from reference gene primer amplification. TCRdb's table, derived via immunoSEQ multiplex PCR, lists solely in-frame clones and lacks some. V and J calls and clone size come straight from that table; D and trimming were deduced from the DNA. There are 150,000 to 200,000 clones in the sample; about 89% occur only once, and about 7% lies in the top ten. The CDR3 contains 15 residues. Germline V lookup: CDR1 MDHEN, CDR2 SYDVKM. V trimming: 2 bases; J trimming: 5 bases; junction bases outside the gene matches: 2. The TCR comes from a man in his forties with acute or convalescent COVID-19. The chain uses TRBV28 and TRBJ2-2, with 10 bases identical to TRBD2. The specimen sequenced was peripheral blood. CDR3 residues: CASSLVLAGTGELFF. DNA of the CDR3: TGTGCCAGCAGTTTAGTACTAGCGGGGACCGGGGAGCTGTTTTTT.